The TCR beta chain under discussion was sequenced for a study of blood T cells in healthy people across ages. Donors were systemically healthy Caucasian individuals from Russia aged about 6 to 100 years. The authors ran a second PCR of about 6 to 12 cycles using a sample-barcoded 5' primer and a J-beta primer mix. One entry per CDR3 protein, called by TCRdb with MiXCR from the 5' RACE reads. Among approximately 900,000 distinct CDR3 sequences listed, 29% were seen once. This clonotype was seen a few times. CDR1 is SQVTM, CDR2 ANQGSEA, per germline. After removal of 7 bases from V and 1 base from J, the junction contained 2 bases not matched to a gene. CDR3 length equals 12 residues. The sample also formed part of further work on T cells of mothers and their children.

The J gene is TRBJ2-5, the V gene TRBV29-1; 8 bases fit TRBD1. The sample was blood. This TCR was sampled from a woman aged 40 to 50 in good health. As DNA, the CDR3 is TGCAGCGCTCAGGGGGCCCAAGAGACCCAGTACTTC. It specifies CSAQGAQETQYF. The complete variable domain, with remaining parts taken from reference TRBV29-1 and TRBJ2-5, reads SAVISQKPSRDICQRGTSLTIQCQVDSQVTMMFWYRQQPGQSLTLIATANQGSEATYESGFVIDKFPISRPNLTFSTLTVSNMSPEDSSIYLCSAQGAQETQYFGPGTRLLVL.